This T cell receptor beta chain was found in a study of T cells in Graves' hyperthyroidism and ophthalmopathy. Patients aged 18 to 65 had newly diagnosed hyperthyroidism that had lasted under 2 months. On the basis of clinical symptoms, serum thyroxine and TRAb, thyroid ultrasound and orbital computed tomography, diagnoses were made. The study, taken as a whole, reports: Most clonotypes expanded in the thyroid (above 0.001) were also present in blood.

Regions amplified from RNA transcripts were the TCR beta CDR3 regions. HTBI primers were employed in a first-round RT-PCR of the TCR CDR3. TCRdb reanalysed the multiplex PCR reads using MiXCR and keeps one entry per CDR3 protein. The sample contains around 520,000 distinct CDR3 sequences, around 14% of which appear only once. This clonotype came up a few times. Its specificity is not known. This CDR3 is built from 16 residues. CDR1 and CDR2 (germline): LNHDA, SQIVND (reference sequence). Deletions cut 5 bases from V and 3 bases from J, with 16 bases between. The chain couples TRBV19 to TRBJ2-2; D unresolved. Material: blood. The sequence was obtained from a woman in her late teens or twenties with Graves' hyperthyroidism. The CDR3 bases are TGTGCCAGTAGTCCCTCGGCAAGCCCGGACACCGGGGAGCTGTTTTTT. It yields the protein CASSPSASPDTGELFF.